The entry that follows covers one TCR beta chain sequence. The antigen is not known. Here immunoSEQ multiplex PCR was the method, and the copy in TCRdb shows in-frame clones only, minus some. The data contain 25,000 to 30,000 clones, around 93% of them singletons. This record comes from a study of T cells in localized non-small cell lung cancer. Findings and limits, study-wide: Sequencing was limited to one tumor region, leaving the possibility of heterogeneity open. In adjacent lung appeared a median approximately 61 of the top 100 tumor clones. Adjacent uninvolved lung had the highest clonality, suggesting focused antigen responses.

The V gene end was trimmed by 0 bases and the J gene end by 0 bases; junction bases not matched to a gene: 4. The CDR3 sequence is 16 residues long. Germline CDR1 SGHTA, CDR2 FQGTGA. The receptor was isolated from a female donor over 55 with stage I lung adenocarcinoma. V usage is TRBV7-3 and J usage is TRBJ1-2, with 7 bases aligning to TRBD1. Sample: peripheral blood, taken before any cancer treatment. Written as DNA, the CDR3 is TGTGCCAGCAGCTTAACAGGGACAGTCTCTAACTATGGCTACACCTTC. Protein sequence: CASSLTGTVSNYGYTF.